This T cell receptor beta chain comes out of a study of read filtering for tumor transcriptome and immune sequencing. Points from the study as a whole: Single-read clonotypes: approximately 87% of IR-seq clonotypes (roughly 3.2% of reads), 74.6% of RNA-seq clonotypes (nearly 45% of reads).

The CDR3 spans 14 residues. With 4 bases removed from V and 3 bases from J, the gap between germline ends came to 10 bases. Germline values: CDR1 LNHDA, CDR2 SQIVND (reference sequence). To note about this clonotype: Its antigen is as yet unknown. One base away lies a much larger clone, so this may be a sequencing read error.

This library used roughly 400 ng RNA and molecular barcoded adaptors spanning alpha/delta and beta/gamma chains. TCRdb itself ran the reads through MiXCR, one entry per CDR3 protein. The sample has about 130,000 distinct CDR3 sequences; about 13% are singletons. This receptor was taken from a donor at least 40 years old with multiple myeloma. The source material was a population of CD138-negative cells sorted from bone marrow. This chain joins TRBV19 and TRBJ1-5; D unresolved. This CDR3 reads CASSKLTDNQPQHF. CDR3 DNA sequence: TGTGCCAGTAGTAAGTTAACCGACAATCAGCCCCAGCATTTT. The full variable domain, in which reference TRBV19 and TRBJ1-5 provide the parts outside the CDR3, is DGGITQSPKYLFRKEGQNVTLSCEQNLNHDAMYWYRQDPGQGLRLIYYSQIVNDFQKGDIAEGYSVSREKKESFPLTVTSAQKNPTAFYLCASSKLTDNQPQHFGDGTRLSIL.